One sample yielded the 5 T cell receptor beta chains listed below, sequenced in a study of T cells after yellow fever vaccination. TCRdb ran MiXCR on the 5' RACE reads and lists one entry per CDR3 protein. The sample includes approximately 580,000 distinct CDR3 sequences, about 15% of them seen just once. The sequences come from PBMCs, collected 5 to 6 days after the first yellow fever vaccination. These receptors were obtained from a man younger than 35 who received the YFV17D yellow fever vaccine.

CDR3 coding DNA: TGCGCCAGCAGCCTTTTGGACGGGAATGAAAAACTGTTTTTT. Translated: CASSLLDGNEKLFF. The rearrangement links TRBV4-1 to TRBJ1-4, with unresolved D. Germline CDR1 MGHRA, CDR2 YSYEKL. Trimming took 4 bases from V and 5 from J, leaving 11 bases between them. The CDR3 has 14 amino acids.

CDR3 sequence (DNA): TGCAGTGCAACTCGACCCGGCTTGGGGTTAAACTCGGCTTTCTTT. Translating it yields CSATRPGLGLNSAFF. V usage is TRBV20-1 and J usage is TRBJ1-1, with D unclear. Germline V gives CDR1 DFQATT, CDR2 SNEGSKA (reference sequence). V dropped 6 bases and J dropped 11 bases, with 28 bases sitting between them. The CDR3 runs 15 residues.

This chain joins TRBV12-3 or TRBV12-4 and TRBJ2-7; no clear D gene. Trimming left V 8 bases short and J 1 base short, with 21 bases between. The CDR3 length is 16 residues. As DNA, the CDR3 is TGTGCCAGCTCTACCTCGTTCGGCCGTTGGTCCTACGAGCAGTACTTC. Amino acids: CASSTSFGRWSYEQYF.

V and J are TRBV7-9 and TRBJ2-3; D not certain. The V end lost 6 bases, the J end lost 6 bases, and 16 bases lay between the germline ends. This CDR3 has 14 amino acids. Germline-derived CDR1 and CDR2 are SEHNR and FQNEAQ (reference sequence). For the CDR3, the DNA is TGTGCCAGCAGTTCATACGACTGGCCGGATACGCAGTATTTT. It encodes CASSSYDWPDTQYF.

The chain couples TRBV12-3 or TRBV12-4 to TRBJ1-1; D unresolved. The CDR3 consists of 13 residues. The germline V and J ends were trimmed by 3 bases and 0 bases, with 5 bases remaining between them. The CDR3 protein is CASSFPMNTEAFF. CDR3 DNA: TGTGCCAGCAGTTTTCCCATGAACACTGAAGCTTTCTTT.